This TCR beta chain derives from a study of T cell clonality in common variable immunodeficiency. The study's findings and limits: Common variable immunodeficiency TCR beta sequences reportedly had fewer deletions and N-nucleotide insertions. CVID subjects had higher TCRbeta clonality than healthy controls, most marked in about a third. Shared TCRbeta clones were fewer between CVID subjects than controls.

Caucasian heritage predominated among both patients and controls. Blood came from CVID subjects not ill and not taking immunomodulatory or immunosuppressive medication. This clone occurred a few times. The target antigen is unknown. The CDR3 end falls 3 residues outside the read, so it is completed with the germline J gene. Germline values: CDR1 SGHTA, CDR2 FQGNSA. Trimming took 10 bases from V and 2 from J; bases not matched to a gene: 7. The CDR3 runs to 13 residues. Only in-frame clones appear in the TCRdb table, and some are missing; sequencing was by immunoSEQ multiplex PCR. The record shows 25,000 to 35,000 clones for this sample, with no singletons present.

Sample: peripheral blood mononuclear cells. This sequence was found in a human donor with common variable immunodeficiency. This chain uses TRBV7-2 with TRBJ1-1, with 7 bases matching TRBD1. The covered CDR3 bases are TGTGCCAACACAGGGGTGGGAAACACTGAA. It codes for CANTGVGNTE. The entire CDR3 sequence reads CANTGVGNTEAFF.